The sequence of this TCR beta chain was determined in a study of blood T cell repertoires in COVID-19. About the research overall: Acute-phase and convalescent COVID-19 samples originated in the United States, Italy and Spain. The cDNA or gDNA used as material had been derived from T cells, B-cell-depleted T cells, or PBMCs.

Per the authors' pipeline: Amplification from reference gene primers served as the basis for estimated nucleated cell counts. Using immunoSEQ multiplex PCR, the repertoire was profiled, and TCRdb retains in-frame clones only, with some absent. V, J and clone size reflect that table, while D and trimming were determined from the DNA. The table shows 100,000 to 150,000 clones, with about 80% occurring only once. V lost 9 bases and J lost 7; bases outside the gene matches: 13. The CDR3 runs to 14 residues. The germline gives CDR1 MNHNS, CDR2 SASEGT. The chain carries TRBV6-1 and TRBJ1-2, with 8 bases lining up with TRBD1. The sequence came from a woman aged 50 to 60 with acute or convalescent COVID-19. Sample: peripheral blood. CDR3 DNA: TGTGCCAGTCGATGGGACAGGTCGTCAGGTGGCTACACCTTC. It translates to CASRWDRSSGGYTF.